This TCR beta chain was found in a study of shared T cell receptors in the human thymus. This table comes from immunoSEQ multiplex PCR, and its TCRdb copy is limited to in-frame clones, with some not included. The data hold some 660,000 clones, with approximately 89% observed a single time. This same sample was also part of a study on human thymus T cells. That study reports: Unrelated individuals reportedly shared highly overlapping thymic TCR repertoires.

The sequence came from a boy in the first two years of life with a congenital heart defect. The sample was thymocytes.

The CDR3 loop reads CASSDDSEGNYEQYF. The DNA for the CDR3 is TGTGCCAGCAGTGACGATAGTGAGGGTAACTACGAGCAGTACTTC. The V gene is TRBV6-6, the J gene TRBJ2-7, with a possible D match to TRBD2 (5 bases). This CDR3 spans 15 amino acids. Germline V lookup: CDR1 MNHNY, CDR2 SVGAGI (reference sequence). V lost 5 bases and J lost 3, with 17 bases in between.